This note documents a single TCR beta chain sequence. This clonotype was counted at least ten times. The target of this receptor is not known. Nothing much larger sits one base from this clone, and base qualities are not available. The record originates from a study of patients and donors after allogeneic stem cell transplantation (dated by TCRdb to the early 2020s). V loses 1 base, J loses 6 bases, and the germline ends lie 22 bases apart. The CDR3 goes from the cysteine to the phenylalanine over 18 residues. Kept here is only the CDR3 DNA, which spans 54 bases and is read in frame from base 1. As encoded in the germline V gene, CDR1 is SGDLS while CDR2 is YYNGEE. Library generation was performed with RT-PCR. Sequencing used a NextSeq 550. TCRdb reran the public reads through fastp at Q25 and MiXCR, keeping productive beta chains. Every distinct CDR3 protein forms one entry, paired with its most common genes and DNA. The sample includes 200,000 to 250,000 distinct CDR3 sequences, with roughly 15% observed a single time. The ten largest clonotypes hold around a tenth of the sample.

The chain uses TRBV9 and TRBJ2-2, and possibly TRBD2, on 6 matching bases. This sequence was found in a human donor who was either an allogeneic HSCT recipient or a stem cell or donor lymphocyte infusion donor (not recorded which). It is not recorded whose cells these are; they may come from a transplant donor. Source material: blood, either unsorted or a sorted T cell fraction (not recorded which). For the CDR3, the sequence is CASSVPRLWRDRPGELFF. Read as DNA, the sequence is TGTGCCAGCAGCGTACCTCGGCTGTGGCGGGATCGGCCCGGGGAGCTGTTTTTT. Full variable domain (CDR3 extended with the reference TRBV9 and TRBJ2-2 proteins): DSGVTQTPKHLITATGQRVTLRCSPRSGDLSVYWYQQSLDQGLQFLIQYYNGEERAKGNILERFSAQQFPDLHSELNLSSLELGDSALYFCASSVPRLWRDRPGELFFGEGSRLTVL.